The 21 T cell receptor beta chains below were found in one sample sequenced in a study of shared clonotypes between healthy human individuals. Repertoires were generated with immunoSEQ multiplex PCR, while TCRdb's copy carries only in-frame clones and drops some. This sample carries fewer than 2.5 million clones, roughly 93% of them seen once, and the ten largest clones take more than 0.35%. The sample comprised naive CD4+ T cells from PBMCs. Subset defined: CD45RA+ positively selected. The receptor source for this set is a man younger than 30 in good health. Some clones in this sample may be carry-over from other donors' samples.

This sequence joins TRBV29-1 and TRBJ1-2, with TRBD1 identical over 10 bases. CDR3 length: 15 residues. V dropped 7 bases and J dropped 4; count of bases not matched to a gene: 12. Germline V gene data show CDR1 as SQVTM and CDR2 as ANQGSEA. The CDR3 sequence: CSAASGTGVPYGYTF. The CDR3 nucleotides read TGCAGCGCCGCTTCTGGGACAGGGGTCCCCTATGGCTACACCTTC.

The CDR3 loop is CASRDTAYYSNQPQHF. CDR3 DNA sequence: TGTGCCTCCCGGGACACCGCTTACTATAGCAATCAGCCCCAGCATTTT. The chain couples TRBV19 to TRBJ1-5, with D maybe TRBD1 (6 bases). V gave up 11 bases and J gave up 0 bases, with 20 bases separating them. The CDR3 consists of 16 residues. From germline, CDR1 is LNHDA and CDR2 SQIVND (reference sequence).

This rearrangement joins TRBV6-6 to TRBJ2-1; tentatively, D is TRBD2 (5 bases). This CDR3 is built from 16 residues. CDR1 MNHNY and CDR2 SVGAGI come from the germline V gene (reference sequence). The ends were cut back, 0 bases at V and 8 bases at J, with 17 bases in the middle. The CDR3: CASSYSGSFVSDEQFF. CDR3 in DNA: TGTGCCAGCAGTTACTCTGGGAGTTTCGTCTCGGATGAGCAGTTCTTC.

This chain connects TRBV28 to TRBJ2-1; TRBD1 aligns across 7 bases. Trimming took 5 bases from V and 0 from J; bases not matched to a gene: 4. The germline gives CDR1 MDHEN, CDR2 SYDVKM. The CDR3 sequence is 15 residues long. CDR3 bases: TGTGCCAGCAGTCTGGGACAGAGCTCCTACAATGAGCAGTTCTTC. Protein: CASSLGQSSYNEQFF.

This sequence joins TRBV10-3 and TRBJ2-3, with TRBD2 identical over 11 bases. The CDR3 contains 17 residues. Losses at the gene ends were 3 bases for V and 5 bases for J; bases not matched to a gene: 10. The germline V gene has CDR1 ENHRY and CDR2 SYGVKD. CDR3 protein: CAISDETSGMRRDTQYF. In nucleotides, the CDR3 is TGTGCCATCAGTGACGAGACTAGCGGGATGAGGAGAGATACGCAGTATTTT.

The V call is TRBV7-6, the J call TRBJ2-2; D gene unclear. The V and J ends lost 4 bases and 4 bases respectively, with 10 bases between them. Germline V gives CDR1 SGHVS, CDR2 FNYEAQ. This CDR3 is 14 amino acids long. The CDR3 coding sequence is TGTGCCAGCAGCTCAACTGTGGGCACCGGGGAGCTGTTTTTT. This translates into CASSSTVGTGELFF.

As regards this clone: This sample also contains other DNA sequences that code for the same CDR3. The chain carries TRBV7-2 and TRBJ1-2, with 9 bases lining up with TRBD1. The CDR3 totals 13 residues. Trimming took 6 bases from V and 4 from J; bases not matched to a gene: 3. CDR1 and CDR2 (germline): SGHTA, FQGNSA. The CDR3 sequence: CASSRDRAYGYTF. In nucleotides, the CDR3 is TGTGCCAGCAGTCGGGACAGGGCCTATGGCTACACCTTC. Full variable domain (rest looked up from reference TRBV7-2 and TRBJ1-2): GAGVSQSPSNKVTEKGKDVELRCDPISGHTALYWYRQSLGQGLEFLIYFQGNSAPDKSGLPSDRFSAERTGGSVSTLTIQRTQQEDSAVYLCASSRDRAYGYTFGSGTRLTVV.

V gene TRBV28 combines with J gene TRBJ2-7; TRBD1 matches 9 bases. The CDR3 sequence is 14 residues long. Germline lookup yields CDR1 MDHEN and CDR2 SYDVKM. V shed 5 bases and J 3 bases; nucleotides not matched to a gene: 5. CDR3 DNA: TGTGCCAGCAGTCTACAGGGGGCTTTCTACGAGCAGTACTTC. It codes for CASSLQGAFYEQYF.

The chain carries TRBV28 and TRBJ2-7, with 8 bases matching TRBD2. The CDR3 has 15 amino acids. V shed 4 bases and J 10 bases; nucleotides not matched to a gene: 15. Germline V gene sequence: CDR1 MDHEN, CDR2 SYDVKM. The CDR3 DNA is TGTGCCAGCAGTTATAGGACGGGAGGGCCCTCCGAACAGTACTTC. Translating gives CASSYRTGGPSEQYF.

The chain couples TRBV18 to TRBJ1-1; 7 bases match TRBD1. V gave up 1 base and J gave up 1 base; unmatched junction bases: 6. CDR3 size: 16 residues. In germline, CDR1 is KGHSH, CDR2 LQKENI. The CDR3 is CASSPQGQKTNTEAFF. In DNA form, the CDR3 reads TGTGCCAGCTCACCACAGGGACAGAAGACGAACACTGAAGCTTTCTTT.

J is TRBJ1-5 and V is TRBV28; no reliable D call. The CDR3 is made up of 14 amino acids. Germline V CDR1 and CDR2: MDHEN, SYDVKM. The germline V and J ends were trimmed by 8 bases and 7 bases, with 18 bases remaining between them. CDR3 loop: CASELGSRWQPQHF. The CDR3 nucleotides read TGTGCCAGCGAGCTGGGAAGTAGATGGCAGCCCCAGCATTTT.

The chain recombines TRBV2 with TRBJ2-2; D is unresolved. V lost 1 base and J lost 0, with 9 bases in between. This CDR3 has 16 amino acids. Looked up from germline, CDR1 is SNHLY and CDR2 is FYNNEI. Written as DNA, the CDR3 is TGTGCCAGCAGTGAAGTAGGTACAGCGAACACCGGGGAGCTGTTTTTT. Encoded protein: CASSEVGTANTGELFF.

This chain connects TRBV5-1 to TRBJ2-7; the D call may be TRBD1 or TRBD2 (5 bases each). Germline assignment: CDR1 SGHRS and CDR2 YFSETQ. There are 16 residues in the CDR3. V lost 0 bases and J lost 5, with 18 bases in between. As DNA, the CDR3 is TGCGCCAGCAGCTTGGCCGGGACGGGGATTAGGAACGAGCAGTACTTC. As protein: CASSLAGTGIRNEQYF.

With respect to this clone: A junction end diverges from the germline sequence, so it may reflect a read error. V gene TRBV27 combines with J gene TRBJ2-3; possibly TRBD1 or TRBD2 for D (5 bases each). The CDR3 is 18 amino acids. CDR1 and CDR2 (germline): MNHEY, SMNVEV (reference sequence). The CDR3 region is CASSLFGTVVLSTDTQYF. CDR3 sequence (DNA): TGTGCCAGCAGTTTGTTCGGGACGGTGGTCTTGTCCACAGACACGCAGTATTTT.

V gene TRBV27 combines with J gene TRBJ1-2; D is undetermined. The CDR3 is 15 amino acids. Per germline, CDR1 MNHEY and CDR2 SMNVEV (reference sequence). V gave up 5 bases and J gave up 0 bases, with 13 bases separating them. The CDR3 reads CASSPRRPTNYGYTF. The DNA of the CDR3 is TGTGCCAGCAGTCCGAGACGACCAACTAACTATGGCTACACCTTC.

This clone was detected only once. V and J are TRBV15 and TRBJ1-2, with D unclear. V was trimmed by 5 bases and J by 1 base, leaving 14 bases between them. Per the germline V gene, CDR1 is LNHNV and CDR2 is YYDKDF (reference sequence). The CDR3 is made up of 15 amino acids. The CDR3 bases are TGTGCCACCAGCTCCCTAGGCGGGAATAACTATGGCTACACCTTC. Amino acid sequence: CATSSLGGNNYGYTF.

V gene TRBV28 combines with J gene TRBJ1-5; maybe TRBD1 (5 bases). The CDR3 is 15 amino acids. Germline assignment: CDR1 MDHEN and CDR2 SYDVKM. Trimming stripped 2 bases from V and 3 bases from J, with 11 bases between. CDR3 sequence reads: CASSLGGRNNQPQHF. CDR3 bases: TGTGCCAGCAGTTTAGGGGGACGAAACAATCAGCCCCAGCATTTT.

The chain joins TRBV27 to TRBJ2-7; D call uncertain. V was pared by 5 bases and J by 2 bases, with 28 bases between. The length of the CDR3 is 19 residues. Germline V gives CDR1 MNHEY, CDR2 SMNVEV (reference sequence). CDR3 sequence: CASSGRTGLSAPRPYEQYF. In nucleotides, the CDR3 is TGTGCCAGCAGTGGAAGAACGGGCCTTTCGGCCCCCAGGCCCTACGAGCAGTACTTC.

The chain couples TRBV5-1 to TRBJ2-6; the D gene is possibly TRBD2 (6 bases). The CDR3 totals 18 residues. Trimming stripped 0 bases from V and 0 bases from J, with 13 bases between. Germline V gives CDR1 SGHRS, CDR2 YFSETQ. CDR3 DNA sequence: TGCGCCAGCAGCTTGGTGGCGGGACTCAGCTCTGGGGCCAACGTCCTGACTTTC. As protein: CASSLVAGLSSGANVLTF.

The V and J genes are TRBV18 and TRBJ2-2; D is undetermined. The CDR3 totals 15 residues. The V and J ends lost 3 bases and 2 bases respectively, with 10 bases between them. CDR1 and CDR2 from the germline V gene are KGHSH and LQKENI. CDR3 DNA sequence: TGTGCCAGCTCACCCCTAGGGCCAAACACCGGGGAGCTGTTTTTT. Translating gives CASSPLGPNTGELFF. Full variable domain (outside the CDR3, taken from reference TRBV18 and TRBJ2-2): NAGVMQNPRHLVRRRGQEARLRCSPMKGHSHVYWYRQLPEEGLKFMVYLQKENIIDESGMPKERFSAEFPKEGPSILRIQQVVRGDSAAYFCASSPLGPNTGELFFGEGSRLTVL.

This clone showed up just a few times. The genes are TRBV6-4 and TRBJ1-1; D is unresolved. The CDR3 has 13 amino acids. The V gene lost 6 bases and the J gene lost 3 bases, with 11 bases spanning the gap. CDR1 and CDR2 (germline): MRHNA, SNTAGT. Written as DNA, the CDR3 is TGTGCCAGCAGCAAAGAGAGAGACACTGAAGCTTTCTTT. It translates to CASSKERDTEAFF.